The 21 T cell receptor beta chains reported below all come from one sample, sequenced in a study of T-cell memory formation after mild COVID-19. Using its own MiXCR run on the 5' RACE reads, TCRdb lists one record per CDR3 protein. The sample holds 200,000 to 250,000 distinct CDR3 sequences; roughly 15% are singletons and the top ten take less than 2.5%. Sequencing used PBMCs or a T cell subset sorted from them (not recorded which). Every receptor here comes from an adult woman who had mild COVID-19 (a few samples of this study predate the infection). Cell type and time point are not known.

This clonotype has more than one count but fewer than ten. The chain combines TRBV12-3 or TRBV12-4 with TRBJ2-7; D call uncertain. The CDR3 consists of 12 residues. V lost 4 bases to trimming and J lost 4 bases, with 8 bases between them. The CDR3 here is CASSSHLYEQYF. The CDR3 DNA sequence: TGTGCCAGCAGTTCGCATTTGTACGAGCAGTACTTC.

CDR3 DNA sequence: TGTGCCAGCAGCCTAACAGCGCTGTCAAGCAATGAGCAGTTCTTC. As protein: CASSLTALSSNEQFF. The chain is built from TRBV7-9 and TRBJ2-1; unclear D gene. V was shortened by 5 bases and J by 6 bases, with 17 bases between the two germline ends. Per germline, CDR1 SEHNR and CDR2 FQNEAQ (reference sequence). This CDR3 spans 15 amino acids. The whole variable domain, filled in from reference TRBV7-9 and TRBJ2-1, reads DTGVSQNPRHKITKRGQNVTFRCDPISEHNRLYWYRQTLGQGPEFLTYFQNEAQLEKSRLLSDRFSAERPKGSFSTLEIQRTEQGDSAMYLCASSLTALSSNEQFFGPGTRLTVL.

This clonotype was found a few times. The chain has TRBV29-1 and TRBJ2-5, with no clear D. Per the germline V gene, CDR1 is SQVTM and CDR2 is ANQGSEA. Between the trimmed V and J ends, which lost 6 bases and 1 base, there was a span of 9 bases. CDR3 size: 12 residues. CDR3 bases: TGCAGCGTCGACCTCGCCCAAGAGACCCAGTACTTC. Protein: CSVDLAQETQYF.

The V gene is TRBV4-1, the J gene TRBJ2-7, with TRBD2 matching over 14 bases. Losses at the gene ends were 4 bases for V and 6 bases for J; bases not matched to a gene: 5. This CDR3 has 15 amino acids. CDR1 and CDR2 from the germline V gene are MGHRA and YSYEKL. CDR3 bases: TGCGCCAGCAGCCTGGCCGGACTAGCGGGGGGCGAGCAGTACTTC. The encoded protein is CASSLAGLAGGEQYF.

The V call is TRBV20-1, the J call TRBJ1-5; 8 bases align to TRBD1. With 3 bases clipped from V and 1 base from J, the junction kept 2 bases outside the gene matches. This CDR3 has 14 residues. The germline CDR1 and CDR2 sequences are DFQATT and SNEGSKA (reference sequence). CDR3 protein: CSASRGPSNQPQHF. The CDR3 DNA is TGCAGTGCTAGCAGGGGGCCCAGCAATCAGCCCCAGCATTTT.

This chain joins TRBV6-6 and TRBJ2-7; D might be TRBD1 or TRBD2, each matching 5 bases. V gave up 3 bases and J gave up 1 base, with 13 bases separating them. The CDR3 spans 15 residues. From germline, CDR1 is MNHNY and CDR2 SVGAGI (reference sequence). CDR3 DNA sequence: TGTGCCAGCAGTTATCCCGGGACGGGTTCCTACGAGCAGTACTTC. Its translation is CASSYPGTGSYEQYF.

This clonotype was seen more than once but under ten times. CDR3 nucleotide sequence: TGTGCCAGCCGATTAGGACAGAACACTGAAGCTTTCTTT. It is translated as CASRLGQNTEAFF. The chain employs TRBV6-2 or TRBV6-3 and TRBJ1-1, with D perhaps TRBD1 (5 bases). The V gene's germline CDR1 is MNHEY and CDR2 SVGEGT. V was pared by 8 bases and J by 1 base, with 11 bases between. The CDR3 length is 13 residues.

The sample holds a few counts of this clonotype. The V call is TRBV12-3 or TRBV12-4, the J call TRBJ2-3; D is ambiguous. The CDR3 runs 15 residues. V was clipped by 3 bases and J by 1 base, with 11 bases between them. The CDR3 here is CASSFRVGGTDTQYF. The CDR3 nucleotides are TGTGCCAGCAGTTTTCGCGTGGGCGGCACAGATACGCAGTATTTT.

The V gene is TRBV12-3 or TRBV12-4, the J gene TRBJ2-6; D remains unclear. The CDR3 is 16 residues long. The germline V and J ends were trimmed by 7 bases and 4 bases, with 17 bases remaining between them. The CDR3 nucleotides are TGTGCCAGCATCCCCTCCTTGGGCTCCGGGGCCAACGTCCTGACTTTC. It is translated as CASIPSLGSGANVLTF.

This clonotype was seen more than once but under ten times. The J gene is TRBJ2-1, the V gene TRBV18, with D possibly being TRBD2 (7 bases). Germline V gene lookup returns CDR1 KGHSH and CDR2 LQKENI. This CDR3 comprises 18 residues. Deletions cut 3 bases from V and 8 bases from J, with 26 bases between. DNA for the CDR3: TGTGCCAGCTCACCCTTCGCGGGGGCGTACGAAGGGAATCATGAGCAGTTCTTC. This translates into CASSPFAGAYEGNHEQFF.

The V and J genes are TRBV7-8 and TRBJ1-5; no clear D. V was cut by 0 bases and J by 1 base, with 7 bases left in between. This CDR3 is 15 amino acids long. Germline V gives CDR1 SGHVS, CDR2 FQNEAQ. The DNA for the CDR3 is TGTGCCAGCAGCTTAGCGGCGGGAAGCAATCAGCCCCAGCATTTT. It translates to CASSLAAGSNQPQHF.

This clonotype was observed a few times. V gene TRBV7-6 combines with J gene TRBJ1-3; TRBD1 aligns across 7 bases. This CDR3 is 15 amino acids long. Per the germline V gene, CDR1 is SGHVS and CDR2 is FNYEAQ. V shed 1 base and J 2 bases; nucleotides not matched to a gene: 2. The CDR3 region has the DNA TGTGCCAGCAGCTTAGGAGGGGGCGCTGGAAACACCATATATTTT. Translated, it gives CASSLGGGAGNTIYF.

This chain joins TRBV20-1 and TRBJ1-4; TRBD1 might be the D (6 bases). Germline CDR1 and CDR2: DFQATT and SNEGSKA (reference sequence). V was shortened by 5 bases and J by 7 bases, with 14 bases between the two germline ends. The CDR3 totals 13 residues. The DNA of the CDR3 is TGCAGTGCTCGAGGGGGGCGGGGTGAAAAACTGTTTTTT. This encodes CSARGGRGEKLFF.

This clonotype was counted only a few times. This chain uses TRBV29-1 with TRBJ1-1, with D unresolved. The CDR3 is 12 amino acids. Germline V CDR1 and CDR2: SQVTM, ANQGSEA. The germline V and J ends were trimmed by 3 bases and 7 bases, with 12 bases remaining between them. CDR3 residues: CSVDLGGDEAFF. In DNA form, the CDR3 reads TGCAGCGTTGATCTGGGTGGCGATGAAGCTTTCTTT.

The chain couples TRBV24-1 to TRBJ2-2, with 9 bases fitting TRBD2. V lost 4 bases and J lost 1; bases outside the gene matches: 3. Germline V gene sequence: CDR1 KGHDR, CDR2 SFDVKD. CDR3 length: 16 residues. Written as DNA, the CDR3 is TGTGCCACCAGTGACACTAGCGGGCGGAACACCGGGGAGCTGTTTTTT. It yields the protein CATSDTSGRNTGELFF.

The chain uses TRBV7-2 and TRBJ2-6; the D is unclear. This CDR3 has 16 amino acids. V gave up 5 bases and J gave up 0 bases, with 11 bases separating them. Germline loops: CDR1 SGHTA, CDR2 FQGNSA. As DNA, the CDR3 is TGTGCCAGCAGCCTCGGGTGGGGCTCTGGGGCCAACGTCCTGACTTTC. It codes for CASSLGWGSGANVLTF. Based on the CDR3 plus reference TRBV7-2 and TRBJ2-6, the full variable domain is GAGVSQSPSNKVTEKGKDVELRCDPISGHTALYWYRQSLGQGLEFLIYFQGNSAPDKSGLPSDRFSAERTGGSVSTLTIQRTQQEDSAVYLCASSLGWGSGANVLTFGAGSRLTVL.

CDR3 protein: CATSDSTGNPSNQPQHF. In DNA form, the CDR3 reads TGTGCCACCAGTGATTCCACAGGGAACCCTAGCAATCAGCCCCAGCATTTT. This sequence joins TRBV24-1 and TRBJ1-5; possibly TRBD1 for D (6 bases). V was shortened by 2 bases and J by 0 bases, with 13 bases between the two germline ends. The length of the CDR3 is 17 residues. The germline V gene has CDR1 KGHDR and CDR2 SFDVKD.

This chain links TRBV20-1 with TRBJ2-5; 9 positions match TRBD1. Germline trimming cut 7 bases from V and 1 base from J; bases unmatched to any gene: 1. This CDR3 is built from 12 residues. Germline CDR1 is DFQATT and CDR2 is SNEGSKA (reference sequence). CDR3 protein: CSVDRGQETQYF. The CDR3 DNA reads as TGCAGTGTGGACAGGGGCCAAGAGACCCAGTACTTC.

This sequence joins TRBV12-3 or TRBV12-4 and TRBJ1-2; 8 nucleotides align to TRBD1. The ends lost 5 bases at V and 6 bases at J; junction bases unmatched: 2. The CDR3 sequence is 12 residues long. The CDR3 DNA reads as TGTGCCAGCAGTCCACAGGGGGATGGCTACACCTTC. This sequence encodes CASSPQGDGYTF.

The table lists this clonotype with a few counts. This chain uses TRBV27 with TRBJ2-6, with unresolved D. Trimming stripped 5 bases from V and 0 bases from J, with 8 bases between. This CDR3 contains 15 residues. The V gene's germline CDR1 is MNHEY and CDR2 SMNVEV (reference sequence). The CDR3 DNA reads as TGTGCCAGCAGTCGCGTCGGCTCTGGGGCCAACGTCCTGACTTTC. It yields the protein CASSRVGSGANVLTF.

V is TRBV12-3 or TRBV12-4 and J is TRBJ2-7; 12 positions agree with TRBD2. CDR3 length: 17 residues. J gave up 7 bases and V 5 bases, and 15 bases lay outside the gene matches. CDR3 nucleotides: TGTGCCAGCAGTCCCGGACCTCCCCTAGCGGGAGGGGCGGAGCAGTACTTC. Its translation is CASSPGPPLAGGAEQYF.